This TCR beta chain was sequenced during a study of neurological immune-mediated disorders. Overall study findings and caveats: The greatest degree of TCR clonal expansion was observed in HTLV-1-associated myelopathy, with the lowest in multiple sclerosis, below that of healthy controls.

The CDR3 is 15 amino acids. V was clipped by 1 base and J by 0 bases, with 7 bases between them. This clonotype was recorded at least ten times. Its specificity is not known. Each CDR3 protein gets one entry after TCRdb re-called the 5' RACE reads with MiXCR. The sample includes fewer than 35,000 distinct CDR3 sequences, around 3.4% of them seen just once. Sequencing used PBMCs. V usage is TRBV12-3 or TRBV12-4 and J usage is TRBJ1-3; no definite D call. The source is a woman aged 25 to 39 with multiple sclerosis. The CDR3 DNA is TGTGCCAGCAGTTTAGGATCCTACTCTGGAAACACCATATATTTT. Its protein is CASSLGSYSGNTIYF.